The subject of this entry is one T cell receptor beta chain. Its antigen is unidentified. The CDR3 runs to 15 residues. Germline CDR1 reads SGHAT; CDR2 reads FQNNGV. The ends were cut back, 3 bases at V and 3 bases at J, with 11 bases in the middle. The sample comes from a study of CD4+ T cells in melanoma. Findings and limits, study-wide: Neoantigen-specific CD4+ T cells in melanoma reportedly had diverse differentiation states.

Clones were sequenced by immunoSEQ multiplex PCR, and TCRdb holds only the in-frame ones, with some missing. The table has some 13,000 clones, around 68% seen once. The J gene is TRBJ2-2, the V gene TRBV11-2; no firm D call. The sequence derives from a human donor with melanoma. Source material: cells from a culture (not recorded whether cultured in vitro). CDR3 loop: CASSFKGRDTGELFF. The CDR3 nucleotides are TGTGCCAGCAGCTTCAAGGGAAGGGACACCGGGGAGCTGTTTTTT. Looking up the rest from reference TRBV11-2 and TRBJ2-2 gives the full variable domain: EAGVAQSPRYKIIEKRQSVAFWCNPISGHATLYWYQQILGQGPKLLIQFQNNGVVDDSQLPKDRFSAERLKGVDSTLKIQPAKLEDSAVYLCASSFKGRDTGELFFGEGSRLTVL.